Listed below are T cell receptor beta chains from one sample, sequenced in a study of CD8+ T cells in alopecia areata. Profiling relied on immunoSEQ multiplex PCR, and the TCRdb table lists in-frame clones only, not all of them. The sample contains about 190,000 clones, approximately 61% of which appear only once. The material was CD4+ T cells sorted from blood, obtained at week 24, from a patient treated with tofacitinib. The receptors were sampled from a human donor with alopecia areata. Each CDR3 is given with its conserved first and last residue. The D gene is left open where the match is weak.

v_gene | d_gene | CDR3aa
TRBV5-1 | - | CASSLSVTNYNEQFF
TRBV19 | - | CASSWGENIQYF
TRBV4-3 | - | CASSHEGVREKLFF
TRBV6-5 | - | CASRHPGISEQFF
TRBV7-2 | TRBD1 | CASSLATGETEAFF
TRBV5-1 | - | CASSLAGQMNTEAFF
TRBV7-9 | - | CASSLDLTNYGYTF
TRBV25-1 | - | CASSVPGTGYEQYF
TRBV11-3 | TRBD1 | CASSRDRGSAGANVLTF
TRBV28 | - | CASTRGGANTEAFF
TRBV29-1 | TRBD1 | CSGGQGESTEAFF
TRBV25-1 | TRBD1 | CASSDRTGSYNSPLHF
TRBV4-3 | - | CASSQDIYSYEQYF
TRBV20-1 | - | CSARVVNEQFF
TRBV2 | TRBD2 | CASSPVLAGGPFASSGELFF
TRBV30 | - | CAWSVRPNEKLFF
TRBV4-1 | - | CASSQVGEKLFF
TRBV27 | TRBD1 | CASQGQDTEAFF
TRBV2 | - | CASHRSNQPQHF
TRBV2 | TRBD2 | CASSARTSGGADTQYF
TRBV7-9 | TRBD1 | CASSQRTGGSAEAFF
TRBV5-6 | - | CASSSRTGNQPQHF
TRBV2 | TRBD2 | CASSDTSAITNTGELFF
TRBV10-3 | TRBD1 | CAISEGGQFPEQYF
TRBV10-3 | - | CAIGGGETQYF
TRBV11-2 | - | CASSTELYNEQFF
TRBV11-2 | TRBD2 | CASSLEGGLSYNEQFF
TRBV2 | - | CASSGTGHETQYF
TRBV11-3 | - | CASSLERTDGDYGYTF
TRBV10-3 | TRBD1 | CAISGLSRDRDGYTF
TRBV5-1 | - | CASSLRKGASYTF
TRBV7-3 | TRBD2 | CASSARGGGYTDTQYF
TRBV5-4 | - | CASSLDTSYNEQFF
TRBV9 | TRBD1 | CASSDRGGELFF
TRBV5-6 | - | CASSSYYEQYF
TRBV30 | - | CAWSLRGNTGELFF
TRBV30 | - | CAWRFRAEAFF
TRBV4-3 | TRBD1 | CASSHRQGDGYTF
TRBV30 | - | CAWSLTQLDTQYF
TRBV30 | - | CAWSVIGTSMNTEAFF
TRBV29-1 | - | CSVEGRRGTEAFF
TRBV7-3 | - | CASSLSKGYEQYF
TRBV14 | - | CASSRRDGNEKLFF
TRBV11-1 | TRBD1 | CASSLRTGMVMNTEAFF
TRBV7-8 | - | CASSSLAVTDFSFGGQPQHF